This T cell receptor beta chain appears in the sequencing data of a study of blood T cell repertoires in COVID-19. Study as a whole: The cDNA or gDNA used as material had been derived from T cells, B-cell-depleted T cells, or PBMCs.

Only in-frame clones appear in the TCRdb table, and some are missing; sequencing was by immunoSEQ multiplex PCR. The repertoire has approximately 290,000 clones, roughly nine tenths of them found once; the top ten carry 2% to 2.5%. J was trimmed by 7 bases and V by 2 bases; bases with no gene match: 13. The CDR3 spans 17 residues. Germline lookup yields CDR1 SEHNR and CDR2 FQNEAQ (reference sequence). The origin of this receptor is a woman aged 25-40 years with COVID-19, enrolled during active disease. The chain is built from TRBV7-9 and TRBJ2-1; TRBD2 matches at 8 bases. Sequenced material: peripheral blood. The CDR3 protein is CASSLFPPNGRANEQFF. CDR3 nucleotide sequence: TGTGCCAGCAGCTTATTTCCCCCGAACGGGAGGGCAAATGAGCAGTTCTTC.